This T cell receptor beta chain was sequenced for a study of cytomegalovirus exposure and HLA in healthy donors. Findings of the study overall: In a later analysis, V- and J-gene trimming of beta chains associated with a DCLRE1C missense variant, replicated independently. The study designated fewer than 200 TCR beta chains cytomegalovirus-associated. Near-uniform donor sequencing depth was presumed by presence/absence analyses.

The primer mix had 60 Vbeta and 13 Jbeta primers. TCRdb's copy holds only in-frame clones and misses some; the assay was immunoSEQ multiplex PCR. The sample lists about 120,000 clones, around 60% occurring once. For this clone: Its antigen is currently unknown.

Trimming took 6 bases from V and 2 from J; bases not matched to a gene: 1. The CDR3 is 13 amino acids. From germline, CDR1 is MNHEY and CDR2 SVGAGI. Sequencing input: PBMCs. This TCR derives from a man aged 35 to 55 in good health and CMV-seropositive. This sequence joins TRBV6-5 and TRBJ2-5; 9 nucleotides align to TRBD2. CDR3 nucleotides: TGTGCCAGCAGGCTAGCGGGGCAAGAGACCCAGTACTTC. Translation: CASRLAGQETQYF.